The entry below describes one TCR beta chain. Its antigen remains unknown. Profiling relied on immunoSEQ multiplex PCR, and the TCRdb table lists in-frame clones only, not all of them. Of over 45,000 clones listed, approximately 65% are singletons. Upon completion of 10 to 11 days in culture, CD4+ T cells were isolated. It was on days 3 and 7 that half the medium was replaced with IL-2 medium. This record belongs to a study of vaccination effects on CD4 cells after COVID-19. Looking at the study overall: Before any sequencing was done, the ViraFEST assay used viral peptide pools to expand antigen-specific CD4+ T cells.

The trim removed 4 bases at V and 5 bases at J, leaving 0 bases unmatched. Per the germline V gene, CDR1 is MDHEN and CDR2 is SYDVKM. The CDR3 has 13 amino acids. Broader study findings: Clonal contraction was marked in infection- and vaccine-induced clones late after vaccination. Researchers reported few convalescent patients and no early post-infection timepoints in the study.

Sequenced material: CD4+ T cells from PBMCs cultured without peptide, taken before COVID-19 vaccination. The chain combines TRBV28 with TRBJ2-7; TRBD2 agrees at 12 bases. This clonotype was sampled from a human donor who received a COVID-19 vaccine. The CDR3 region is CASSWTSGNEQYF. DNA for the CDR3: TGTGCCAGCAGTTGGACTAGCGGGAACGAGCAGTACTTC.